Shown below are 20 T cell receptor beta chains from a single sample sequenced in a study of T-cell reconstitution after alpha-beta-depleted transplantation in children. Preparation of the TCRbeta library involved a method that used unique molecular identifiers. TCRdb re-called the PCR reads through MiXCR, storing one row per CDR3 protein. The table includes about 1,000,000 distinct CDR3 sequences, under 30% detected once. Specimen: PBMCs, mostly from graft donor cells, collected 360 days after TCRalphabeta/CD19-depleted stem cell transplant. The receptors were gathered from a boy in the first two years of life who had a stem cell transplant for SCID, so the T cells may come from the graft donor.

This clonotype was counted only a few times. J is TRBJ2-1 and V is TRBV18; a weak D match, TRBD2 (5 bases). Trimming removed 3 bases from V and 2 bases from J, with 11 bases in between. Germline V lookup: CDR1 KGHSH, CDR2 LQKENI. The CDR3 runs 15 residues. CDR3 in amino acids: CASSPRESPYNEQFF. The CDR3 bases are TGTGCCAGCTCACCTAGGGAGTCGCCCTACAATGAGCAGTTCTTC.

The rearrangement uses TRBV20-1 and TRBJ2-1; 10 positions agree with TRBD2. V was pared by 1 base and J by 0 bases, with 9 bases of the junction left unmatched. This CDR3 is built from 18 residues. Germline CDR1 and CDR2: DFQATT and SNEGSKA (reference sequence). CDR3 amino acids: CSARGGLAGASSYNEQFF. The CDR3 DNA sequence: TGCAGTGCTAGAGGAGGGCTAGCGGGGGCGAGCTCCTACAATGAGCAGTTCTTC.

J is TRBJ1-1 and V is TRBV3-1; D possibly corresponds to TRBD1 (6 bases). The V end was cut by 1 base, the J end by 1 base, with 13 bases between. The CDR3 length is 16 residues. Per the germline V gene, CDR1 is LGHDT and CDR2 is YNNKEL (reference sequence). CDR3 in DNA: TGTGCCAGCAGCCAAGGCTGGGCAGGGGCGAACACTGAAGCTTTCTTT. Its protein product is CASSQGWAGANTEAFF.

V usage is TRBV3-1 and J usage is TRBJ2-5, with a possible D match to TRBD2 (6 bases). Trimming took off 4 bases at V and 2 bases at J, with 11 bases between the two ends. The CDR3 spans 14 residues. Germline V CDR1 and CDR2: LGHDT, YNNKEL (reference sequence). The CDR3 is CASSLISGQETQYF. CDR3 DNA: TGTGCCAGCAGCCTTATAAGCGGGCAAGAGACCCAGTACTTC.

This clonotype was observed a handful of times. This chain uses TRBV7-2 with TRBJ1-4, with D tentatively TRBD1 (5 bases). The V gene's germline CDR1 is SGHTA and CDR2 FQGNSA. The CDR3 consists of 15 residues. With 5 bases removed from V and 0 bases from J, the gap between germline ends came to 10 bases. CDR3 amino acids: CASSPDRSTNEKLFF. The CDR3 DNA reads TGTGCCAGCAGCCCCGACAGATCAACTAATGAAAAACTGTTTTTT.

This clonotype was picked up many times. The chain uses TRBV5-1 and TRBJ2-3; D call uncertain. CDR1 SGHRS and CDR2 YFSETQ come from the germline V gene. This CDR3 has 11 residues. Trimming removed 6 bases at V and 2 bases at J, with 4 bases between. The CDR3 loop is CASTNTDTQYF. In nucleotides, the CDR3 is TGCGCCAGCACCAACACAGATACGCAGTATTTT.

This clonotype was recorded once. The chain combines TRBV12-3 or TRBV12-4 with TRBJ2-1; D is undetermined. The CDR3 sequence is 12 residues long. The V end lost 3 bases, the J end lost 10 bases, and 10 bases lay between the germline ends. The DNA for the CDR3 is TGTGCCAGCAGTTTGGGGTACGGGGAGCAGTTCTTC. Protein: CASSLGYGEQFF.

This chain connects TRBV7-9 to TRBJ2-2; D might be TRBD1 or TRBD2, each matching 6 bases. CDR3 length equals 14 residues. Trimming left V 2 bases short and J 7 bases short, with 11 bases between. The V gene's germline CDR1 is SEHNR and CDR2 FQNEAQ (reference sequence). CDR3 region: CASSLPGAIGELFF. CDR3 bases: TGTGCCAGCAGCTTACCGGGGGCCATCGGGGAGCTGTTTTTT.

The J gene is TRBJ1-1, the V gene TRBV20-1, with 11 bases lining up with TRBD1. Germline CDR1 is DFQATT and CDR2 is SNEGSKA (reference sequence). V lost 2 bases, J lost 2 bases, and 1 base stayed unmatched. This CDR3 is 14 amino acids long. The CDR3 nucleotides are TGCAGTGCTAGATGGACAGGGGGCAACACTGAAGCTTTCTTT. This codes for CSARWTGGNTEAFF.

As to this clonotype: This CDR3 is missing its conserved last phenylalanine or tryptophan, likely due to a read error. This chain links TRBV20-1 with TRBJ2-7, with 8 bases matching TRBD1. The CDR3 length is 16 residues. V shed 0 bases, J shed 6 bases, and the junction held 13 bases outside the gene matches. The germline CDR1 and CDR2 sequences are DFQATT and SNEGSKA (reference sequence). CDR3 region: CSARDYEGGQASEQYL. The CDR3 nucleotides are TGCAGTGCTAGAGATTATGAGGGGGGACAGGCGAGCGAGCAGTACTTG.

V and J are TRBV4-3 and TRBJ2-1; D is possibly TRBD2 (6 bases). The V gene's germline CDR1 is LGHNA and CDR2 YSLEER. V was pared by 1 base and J by 4 bases, with 11 bases between. The CDR3 covers 15 residues. CDR3 coding DNA: TGCGCCAGCAGCCAAGGACTAGACTTGTACAATGAGCAGTTCTTC. This codes for CASSQGLDLYNEQFF.

Only a few counts were recorded for this clonotype. The DNA for the CDR3 is TGCGCCAGCAGTAATGGGGGCCAGGGTCCTTACGAGCAGTACTTC. This codes for CASSNGGQGPYEQYF. The chain employs TRBV5-1 and TRBJ2-7, with D perhaps matching TRBD1 (6 bases). Trimming removed 5 bases at V and 4 bases at J, with 19 bases between. Germline V lookup: CDR1 SGHRS, CDR2 YFSETQ. This CDR3 is built from 15 residues. Variable domain in full (rest from reference TRBV5-1 and TRBJ2-7): KAGVTQTPRYLIKTRGQQVTLSCSPISGHRSVSWYQQTPGQGLQFLFEYFSETQRNKGNFPGRFSGRQFSNSRSEMNVSTLELGDSALYLCASSNGGQGPYEQYFGPGTRLTVT.

This clonotype has just a few counts. V gene TRBV12-3 or TRBV12-4 combines with J gene TRBJ2-1, with D uncertain. The CDR3 extends over 12 amino acids. V dropped 6 bases and J dropped 9 bases, with 12 bases sitting between them. CDR3 nucleotides: TGTGCCAGCAGCCGTGCTAGGGTTGAGCAGTTCTTC. Translating gives CASSRARVEQFF.

The gene calls are TRBV3-1 and TRBJ2-2; D is unresolved. V was clipped by 2 bases and J by 4 bases, with 8 bases between them. Germline V gene data show CDR1 as LGHDT and CDR2 as YNNKEL (reference sequence). This CDR3 contains 14 residues. The CDR3 reads CASSQLGLTGELFF. The DNA for the CDR3 is TGTGCCAGCAGCCAACTGGGCCTCACCGGGGAGCTGTTTTTT.

The sample holds a few counts of this clonotype. This CDR3 reads CASRVADTQYF. CDR3 nucleotides: TGTGCCAGCAGAGTAGCAGATACGCAGTATTTT. V usage is TRBV6-5 and J usage is TRBJ2-3; D remains ambiguous. The V end was cut by 6 bases, the J end by 4 bases, with 5 bases between. CDR3 length: 11 residues. The germline V gene has CDR1 MNHEY and CDR2 SVGAGI.

The V and J genes are TRBV5-5 and TRBJ1-1, with D possibly matching TRBD1 (6 bases). This CDR3 is built from 14 residues. Trimming cost V 4 bases and J 0 bases, with 10 bases left between them. In germline, CDR1 is SGHKS, CDR2 YYEKEE (reference sequence). The CDR3 region has the DNA TGTGCCAGCAGCAACCGGACAGTGAACACTGAAGCTTTCTTT. This sequence encodes CASSNRTVNTEAFF. Full variable domain (outside the CDR3, taken from reference TRBV5-5 and TRBJ1-1): DAGVTQSPTHLIKTRGQQVTLRCSPISGHKSVSWYQQVLGQGPQFIFQYYEKEERGRGNFPDRFSARQFPNYSSELNVNALLLGDSALYLCASSNRTVNTEAFFGQGTRLTVV.

A few counts support this clonotype. The genes are TRBV24-1 and TRBJ2-7; TRBD1 agrees at 7 bases. Trimming removed 4 bases from V and 2 bases from J; junction bases left unmatched: 7. CDR3 size: 15 residues. CDR1 is KGHDR, CDR2 SFDVKD, per germline. The CDR3, as DNA: TGTGCCACCAGTGACCCCGGGACAGAGCCCTACGAGCAGTACTTC. This encodes CATSDPGTEPYEQYF.

The table lists this clonotype with a few counts. The chain has TRBV5-6 and TRBJ1-2, with D tentatively TRBD1 (5 bases). Deletions cut 0 bases from V and 4 bases from J, with 16 bases between. CDR1 is SGHDT and CDR2 is YYEEEE in the germline V gene. This CDR3 has 16 amino acids. The DNA for the CDR3 is TGTGCCAGCAGCTTGGGACAGACTTTTCCCTCCTATGGCTACACCTTC. Protein: CASSLGQTFPSYGYTF.

The rearrangement links TRBV24-1 to TRBJ2-1, with 8 bases identical to TRBD2. With 7 bases clipped from V and 0 bases from J, the junction kept 10 bases outside the gene matches. This CDR3 is 17 amino acids long. Germline CDR1 reads KGHDR; CDR2 reads SFDVKD. In nucleotides, the CDR3 is TGTGCCACCAGAAGTGGTCGGGGGGGGAGCTCCTACAATGAGCAGTTCTTC. Residues: CATRSGRGGSSYNEQFF.

The chain has TRBV6-5 and TRBJ1-2; 9 nucleotides match TRBD1. The CDR3 is 15 residues long. Germline assignment: CDR1 MNHEY and CDR2 SVGAGI. J lost 9 bases, V lost 2 bases, and 10 bases had no gene match. CDR3 sequence reads: CASSYGLVTGGSYTF. CDR3 DNA: TGTGCCAGCAGTTACGGCCTCGTGACAGGGGGTAGCTACACCTTC.